In its sample, the clone carrying this TCR beta chain was seen many times. Its cognate antigen is unknown. The data originate from a study of T-cell reconstitution after alpha-beta-depleted transplantation in children. Whole-study results and caveats: Recipient T cells and thymic progenitors that survived were the source of the high TCRbeta diversity seen at day 60 in some patients. Approximately two months post-transplant, alpha-beta T cells reportedly originated from several hundred expanded graft clones.

Germline V gives CDR1 DFQATT, CDR2 SNEGSKA (reference sequence). Trimming cost V 3 bases and J 10 bases, with 15 bases left between them. This CDR3 is 13 amino acids long. The authors prepared the TCRbeta library with unique molecular identifiers. One entry per CDR3 protein, called by TCRdb with MiXCR from the PCR reads. The sample yields about 300,000 distinct CDR3 sequences, around 9.1% seen once. The source is a boy under two years old with acute myeloid leukemia, due to receive a stem cell transplant. The source was PBMCs, collected before TCRalphabeta/CD19-depleted stem cell transplant. The chain couples TRBV20-1 to TRBJ1-4; D is perhaps TRBD1 (6 bases). CDR3 region: CSASGVRGRKLFF. The CDR3 bases are TGCAGTGCTAGCGGTGTACGGGGGCGAAAACTGTTTTTT.